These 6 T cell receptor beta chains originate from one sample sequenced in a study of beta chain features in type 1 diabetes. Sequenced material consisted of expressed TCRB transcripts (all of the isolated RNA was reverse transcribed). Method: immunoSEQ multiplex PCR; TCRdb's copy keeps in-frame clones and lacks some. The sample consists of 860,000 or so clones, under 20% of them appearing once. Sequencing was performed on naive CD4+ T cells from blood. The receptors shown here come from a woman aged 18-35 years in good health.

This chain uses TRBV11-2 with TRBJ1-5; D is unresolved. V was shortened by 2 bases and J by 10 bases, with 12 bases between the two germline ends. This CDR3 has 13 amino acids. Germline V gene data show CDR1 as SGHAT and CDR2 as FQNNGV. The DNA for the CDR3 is TGTGCCAGCAGCTTATCTACCCTCACCCCCCAGCATTTT. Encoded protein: CASSLSTLTPQHF. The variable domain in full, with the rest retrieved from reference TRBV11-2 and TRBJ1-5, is EAGVAQSPRYKIIEKRQSVAFWCNPISGHATLYWYQQILGQGPKLLIQFQNNGVVDDSQLPKDRFSAERLKGVDSTLKIQPAKLEDSAVYLCASSLSTLTPQHFGDGTRLSIL.

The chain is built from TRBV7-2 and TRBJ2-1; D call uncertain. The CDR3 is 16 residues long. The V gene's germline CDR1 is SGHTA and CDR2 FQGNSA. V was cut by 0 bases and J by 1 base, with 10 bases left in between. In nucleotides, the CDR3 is TGTGCCAGCAGCTTAGCGCCTAAGGCTTCCTACAATGAGCAGTTCTTC. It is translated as CASSLAPKASYNEQFF.

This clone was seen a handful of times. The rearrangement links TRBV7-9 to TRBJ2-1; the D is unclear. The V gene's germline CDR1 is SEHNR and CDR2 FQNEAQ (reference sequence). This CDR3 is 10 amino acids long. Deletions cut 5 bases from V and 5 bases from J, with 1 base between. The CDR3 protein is CASSNNEQFF. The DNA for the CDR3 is TGTGCCAGCAGCAACAATGAGCAGTTCTTC.

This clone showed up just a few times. Here the CDR3 reads CASSRQRDTNEKLFF. The DNA of the CDR3 is TGTGCCAGCTCACGGCAAAGGGATACTAATGAAAAACTGTTTTTT. The V call is TRBV18, the J call TRBJ1-4; no reliable D call. In germline, CDR1 is KGHSH, CDR2 LQKENI. V was pared by 4 bases and J by 2 bases, with 11 bases between. The CDR3 has 15 residues. The variable domain in full, completed from reference TRBV18 and TRBJ1-4, reads NAGVMQNPRHLVRRRGQEARLRCSPMKGHSHVYWYRQLPEEGLKFMVYLQKENIIDESGMPKERFSAEFPKEGPSILRIQQVVRGDSAAYFCASSRQRDTNEKLFFGSGTQLSVL.

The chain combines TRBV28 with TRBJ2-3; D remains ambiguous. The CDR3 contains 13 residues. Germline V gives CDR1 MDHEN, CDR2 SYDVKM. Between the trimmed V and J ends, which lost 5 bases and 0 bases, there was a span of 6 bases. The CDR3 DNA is TGTGCCAGCAGTGCCACTAGCACAGATACGCAGTATTTT. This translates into CASSATSTDTQYF.

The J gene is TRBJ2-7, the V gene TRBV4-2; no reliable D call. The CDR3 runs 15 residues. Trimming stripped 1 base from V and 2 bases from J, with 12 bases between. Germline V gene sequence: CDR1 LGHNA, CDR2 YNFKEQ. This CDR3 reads CASSQGRATTYEQYF. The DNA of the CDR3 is TGTGCCAGCAGCCAAGGAAGGGCTACAACCTACGAGCAGTACTTC.